These 23 T cell receptor beta chains share one sample of origin, sequenced in a study of blood T cell repertoires in COVID-19. Produced via immunoSEQ multiplex PCR; TCRdb's table is partial and in-frame only. The sample holds fewer than 120,000 clones, approximately 82% seen once. Sequencing was carried out using peripheral blood. These receptor sequences come from an elderly woman with acute or convalescent COVID-19.

This clone was counted once. For the CDR3, the DNA is TGTGCCAGCAACTCCCAGGGGGCCGGGGGCTACACCTTC. This translates into CASNSQGAGGYTF. The chain recombines TRBV6-5 with TRBJ1-2; 8 bases line up with TRBD1. This CDR3 spans 13 amino acids. V lost 7 bases, J lost 8 bases, and 9 bases stayed unmatched. Germline CDR1 and CDR2: MNHEY and SVGAGI.

This clone has a count of ten or more. The chain combines TRBV30 with TRBJ1-4; possibly TRBD1 for D (5 bases). This CDR3 spans 13 amino acids. V gave up 3 bases and J gave up 9 bases, with 14 bases separating them. Germline-derived CDR1 and CDR2 are GTSNPN and SVGIG (reference sequence). The CDR3 here is CAWSWGNVKKLFF. CDR3 bases: TGTGCCTGGAGCTGGGGCAACGTGAAAAAACTGTTTTTT.

Of note for this clone: At one end the junction does not follow the germline gene, possibly because of a read error. The genes are TRBV7-7 and TRBJ2-2; D is possibly TRBD1 (5 bases). From germline, CDR1 is SSHAT and CDR2 FNYEAQ (reference sequence). The CDR3 sequence is 14 residues long. As DNA, the CDR3 is TGTGCTAGCAGCCGACAAGACAGCACCGGGGAGCTGTTTTTT. It specifies CASSRQDSTGELFF.

This clone was counted a few times. This rearrangement joins TRBV7-9 to TRBJ1-4, with D perhaps matching TRBD1 (5 bases). This CDR3 contains 15 residues. Germline V gene lookup returns CDR1 SEHNR and CDR2 FQNEAQ (reference sequence). V was pared by 2 bases and J by 7 bases, with 14 bases between. CDR3 residues: CASSLSQGVGEKLFF. In DNA, the CDR3 is TGTGCCAGCAGCTTATCCCAGGGTGTGGGTGAAAAACTGTTTTTT.

The genes are TRBV11-3 and TRBJ2-1; TRBD1 might be the D (5 bases). In germline, CDR1 is SGHNT, CDR2 YENEEA. The CDR3 covers 18 residues. Trimming left V 1 base short and J 0 bases short, with 16 bases between. CDR3: CASSLGSAGPSSYNEQFF. In DNA, the CDR3 is TGTGCCAGCAGCTTAGGGTCTGCAGGGCCAAGCTCCTACAATGAGCAGTTCTTC. Using reference TRBV11-3 and TRBJ2-1 for the parts outside the CDR3, the full variable domain is EAGVVQSPRYKIIEKKQPVAFWCNPISGHNTLYWYLQNLGQGPELLIRYENEEAVDDSQLPKDRFSAERLKGVDSTLKIQPAELGDSAVYLCASSLGSAGPSSYNEQFFGPGTRLTVL.

CDR3 in amino acids: CASFGLGTGDYGYTF. The CDR3 nucleotides read TGTGCCAGCTTTGGGCTCGGGACAGGGGACTATGGCTACACCTTC. The gene calls are TRBV19 and TRBJ1-2; 10 nucleotides align to TRBD1. The CDR3 covers 15 residues. With V trimmed by 9 bases and J by 3 bases, 10 bases remained unmatched. The germline CDR1 and CDR2 sequences are LNHDA and SQIVND (reference sequence).

A single count supports this clone. The chain's CDR3 is CASSLRSPGMNTEAFF. In DNA, the CDR3 is TGTGCCAGCAGCTTGAGAAGTCCGGGGATGAACACTGAAGCTTTCTTT. This chain links TRBV5-6 with TRBJ1-1; D is unclear. This CDR3 spans 16 amino acids. Germline V gene data show CDR1 as SGHDT and CDR2 as YYEEEE. The V end lost 1 base, the J end lost 0 bases, and 13 bases lay between the germline ends.

The rearrangement uses TRBV27 and TRBJ2-7; 7 nucleotides agree with TRBD1. In germline, CDR1 is MNHEY, CDR2 SMNVEV (reference sequence). The J segment lost 2 bases and the V segment lost 5 bases, leaving 9 bases of the junction unmatched. The CDR3 has 15 amino acids. This chain's CDR3 is CASSQHGQAAYEQYF. The CDR3 coding sequence is TGTGCCAGCAGTCAACACGGACAGGCCGCCTACGAGCAGTACTTC.

The J gene is TRBJ2-1, the V gene TRBV28; D might be TRBD1 (5 bases). Trimming took off 7 bases at V and 5 bases at J, with 27 bases between the two ends. Germline CDR1 is MDHEN and CDR2 is SYDVKM. The CDR3 contains 18 residues. The CDR3, as DNA: TGTGCCAGCACCTCAAGGGGCTCCCCTACCGCACCTAACAATGAGCAGTTCTTC. It yields the protein CASTSRGSPTAPNNEQFF.

The CDR3 sequence is CAWSKEVGDYTF. Here the CDR3 DNA reads TGTGCCTGGAGTAAGGAGGTGGGAGACTACACCTTC. The chain employs TRBV30 and TRBJ1-2; D gene uncertain. This CDR3 has 12 residues. CDR1 and CDR2 (germline): GTSNPN, SVGIG (reference sequence). The V end lost 2 bases, the J end lost 10 bases, and 14 bases lay between the germline ends.

This rearrangement joins TRBV6-1 to TRBJ2-1; 11 positions match TRBD1. Germline V CDR1 and CDR2: MNHNS, SASEGT. J lost 3 bases, V lost 3 bases, and 7 bases had no gene match. This CDR3 contains 17 residues. CDR3 residues: CASSDHGQGAIYNEQFF. The CDR3, as DNA: TGTGCCAGCAGTGACCATGGACAGGGGGCTATCTACAATGAGCAGTTCTTC.

The V and J genes are TRBV5-1 and TRBJ1-4; 7 bases map to TRBD1. The V and J ends lost 0 bases and 8 bases, in that order; junction bases with no gene match: 4. The CDR3 extends over 14 amino acids. Germline V CDR1 and CDR2: SGHRS, YFSETQ. CDR3 region: CASSLEARGEKLFF. DNA of the CDR3: TGCGCCAGCAGCTTGGAGGCCAGGGGGGAAAAACTGTTTTTT.

This chain connects TRBV3-1 (or the pseudogene TRBV3-2) to TRBJ2-5, with a tentative D call TRBD1 (6 bases). The germline gives CDR1 LGHDT, CDR2 YNNKEL (reference sequence). Trimming took off 6 bases at V and 4 bases at J, with 15 bases between the two ends. The CDR3 length is 14 residues. CDR3 nucleotide sequence: TGTGCCAGCAGTCTAACAGGGTTGCGAGAGACCCAGTACTTC. It codes for CASSLTGLRETQYF.

The chain has TRBV4-2 and TRBJ2-2, with 7 bases aligning to TRBD1. The trim removed 0 bases at V and 1 base at J, leaving 14 bases unmatched. This CDR3 comprises 20 residues. In germline, CDR1 is LGHNA, CDR2 YNFKEQ. CDR3 sequence reads: CASSQDRWAWTGGNTGELFF. As DNA, the CDR3 is TGTGCCAGCAGCCAAGATCGTTGGGCGTGGACAGGTGGGAACACCGGGGAGCTGTTTTTT.

In its sample, this clone was seen a few times. V usage is TRBV2 and J usage is TRBJ1-1, with unresolved D. Trimming took 5 bases from V and 7 from J, leaving 8 bases between them. The CDR3 spans 11 residues. Germline V gene sequence: CDR1 SNHLY, CDR2 FYNNEI. The CDR3 reads CASSRVFEAFF. Written as DNA, the CDR3 is TGTGCCAGCAGTAGAGTCTTTGAAGCTTTCTTT.

The chain is built from TRBV2 and TRBJ1-5, with TRBD1 matching 9 bases. CDR3 length equals 13 residues. J lost 5 bases, V lost 8 bases, and 4 bases had no gene match. CDR1 and CDR2 from the germline V gene are SNHLY and FYNNEI. DNA for the CDR3: TGTGCCAGCGAGACAGGGGGAGATCAGCCCCAGCATTTT. Translated: CASETGGDQPQHF.

The CDR3 nucleotides read TGTGCCAGCAGTTCCTCCGGGGTTAACTATGGCTACACCTTC. It codes for CASSSSGVNYGYTF. The rearrangement joins TRBV7-9 to TRBJ1-2; the D is unclear. V was cut by 6 bases and J by 1 base, with 12 bases left in between. The germline CDR1 and CDR2 sequences are SEHNR and FQNEAQ (reference sequence). This CDR3 contains 14 residues.

The V gene is TRBV4-2, the J gene TRBJ1-2; D gene uncertain. V lost 2 bases and J lost 3, with 4 bases in between. CDR1 is LGHNA, CDR2 YNFKEQ, per germline. This CDR3 is 12 amino acids long. In DNA form, the CDR3 reads TGTGCCAGCAGCCAATCGGACTATGGCTACACCTTC. As protein: CASSQSDYGYTF.

This chain joins TRBV7-9 and TRBJ1-2; TRBD1 is a possible D gene (6 bases). V gave up 1 base and J gave up 4 bases, with 10 bases separating them. The CDR3 sequence is 14 residues long. The germline gives CDR1 SEHNR, CDR2 FQNEAQ (reference sequence). CDR3: CASSLGGRGYGYTF. The CDR3 DNA reads as TGTGCCAGCAGCTTAGGGGGGCGAGGCTATGGCTACACCTTC.

The chain couples TRBV5-1 to TRBJ1-2; 11 bases map to TRBD1. CDR1 is SGHRS and CDR2 is YFSETQ in the germline V gene. The V and J ends lost 0 bases and 7 bases, in that order; junction bases with no gene match: 8. The CDR3 runs to 16 residues. The CDR3 loop is CASSLDWDRGLSGYTF. The CDR3 DNA is TGCGCCAGCAGCTTGGACTGGGACAGGGGGTTGAGTGGCTACACCTTC.

The rearrangement joins TRBV3-1 (or the pseudogene TRBV3-2) to TRBJ1-2, with 10 bases identical to TRBD1. V shed 0 bases, J shed 3 bases, and the junction held 7 bases outside the gene matches. The CDR3 is 17 amino acids. The V gene's germline CDR1 is LGHDT and CDR2 YNNKEL (reference sequence). CDR3 region: CASSQDTGTGDDYGYTF. The CDR3 nucleotides are TGTGCCAGCAGCCAAGATACGGGGACAGGGGACGACTATGGCTACACCTTC.

The chain uses TRBV10-3 and TRBJ1-1; 7 bases line up with TRBD1. The V gene end was trimmed by 4 bases and the J gene end by 3 bases; junction bases not matched to a gene: 11. Germline V gene lookup returns CDR1 ENHRY and CDR2 SYGVKD. This CDR3 is built from 16 residues. The CDR3: CAISGRGVGGDTEAFF. CDR3 DNA: TGTGCCATCAGTGGGCGAGGGGTAGGGGGCGACACTGAAGCTTTCTTT.

This clone was counted between two and nine times. V gene TRBV5-1 combines with J gene TRBJ2-5; 8 bases agree with TRBD2. The CDR3 totals 14 residues. The V gene end was trimmed by 3 bases and the J gene end by 4 bases; junction bases not matched to a gene: 5. Germline assignment: CDR1 SGHRS and CDR2 YFSETQ. Here the CDR3 DNA reads TGCGCCAGCAGCTCCCCGGGGGGGGGAGAGACCCAGTACTTC. As protein: CASSSPGGGETQYF.